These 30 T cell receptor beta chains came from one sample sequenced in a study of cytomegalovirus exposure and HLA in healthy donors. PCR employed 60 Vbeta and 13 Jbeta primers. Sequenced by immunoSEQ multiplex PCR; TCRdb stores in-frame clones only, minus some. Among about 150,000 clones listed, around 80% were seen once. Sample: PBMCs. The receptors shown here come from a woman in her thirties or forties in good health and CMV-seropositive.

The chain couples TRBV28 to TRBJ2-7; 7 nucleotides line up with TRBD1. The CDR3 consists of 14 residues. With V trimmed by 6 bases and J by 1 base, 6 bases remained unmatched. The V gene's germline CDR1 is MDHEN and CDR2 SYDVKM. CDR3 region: CASSNRGESYEQYF. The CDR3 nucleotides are TGTGCCAGCAGCAACAGGGGAGAATCCTACGAGCAGTACTTC.

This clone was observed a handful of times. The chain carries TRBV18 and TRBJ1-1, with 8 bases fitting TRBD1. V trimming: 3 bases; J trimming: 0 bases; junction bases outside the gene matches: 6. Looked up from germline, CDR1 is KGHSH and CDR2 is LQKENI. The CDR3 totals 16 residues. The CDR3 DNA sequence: TGTGCCAGCTCACCGCAGGGGGCCCTGGTGAACACTGAAGCTTTCTTT. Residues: CASSPQGALVNTEAFF.

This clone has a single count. The CDR3 protein is CASSALTGATEAFF. CDR3 bases: TGCGCCAGCAGCGCGCTTACAGGGGCCACTGAAGCTTTCTTT. The V call is TRBV5-1, the J call TRBJ1-1, with 7 bases fitting TRBD1. Germline-derived CDR1 and CDR2 are SGHRS and YFSETQ. This CDR3 contains 14 residues. V shed 4 bases, J shed 4 bases, and the junction held 7 bases outside the gene matches.

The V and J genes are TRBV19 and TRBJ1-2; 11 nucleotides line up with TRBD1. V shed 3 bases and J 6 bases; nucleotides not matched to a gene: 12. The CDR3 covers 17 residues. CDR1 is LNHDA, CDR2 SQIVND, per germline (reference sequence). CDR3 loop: CASSMLGQGAPVNGYTF. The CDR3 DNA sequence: TGTGCCAGTAGTATGCTCGGACAGGGGGCGCCGGTTAATGGCTACACCTTC.

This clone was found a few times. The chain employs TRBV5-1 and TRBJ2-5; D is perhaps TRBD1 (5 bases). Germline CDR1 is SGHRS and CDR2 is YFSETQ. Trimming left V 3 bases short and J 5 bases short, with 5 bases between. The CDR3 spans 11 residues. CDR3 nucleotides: TGCGCCAGCAGCTCAGGGGAGACCCAGTACTTC. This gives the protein CASSSGETQYF.

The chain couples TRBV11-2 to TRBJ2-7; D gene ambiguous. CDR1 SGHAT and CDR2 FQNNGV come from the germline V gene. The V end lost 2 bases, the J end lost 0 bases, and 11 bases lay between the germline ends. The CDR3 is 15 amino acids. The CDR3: CASSLITTSSYEQYF. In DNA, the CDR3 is TGTGCCAGCAGCTTAATTACTACGAGCTCCTACGAGCAGTACTTC.

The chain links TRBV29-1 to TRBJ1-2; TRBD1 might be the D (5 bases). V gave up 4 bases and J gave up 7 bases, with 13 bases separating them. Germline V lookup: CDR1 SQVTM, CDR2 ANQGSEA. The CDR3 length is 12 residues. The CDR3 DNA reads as TGCAGCGTTGGTTGGGGCCGCGGTGGCTACACCTTC. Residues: CSVGWGRGGYTF.

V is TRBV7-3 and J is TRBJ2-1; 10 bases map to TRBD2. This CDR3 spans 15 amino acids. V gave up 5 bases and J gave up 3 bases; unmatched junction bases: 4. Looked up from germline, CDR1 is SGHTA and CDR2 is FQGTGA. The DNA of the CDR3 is TGTGCCAGCAGCATTTCTAGCGGGGGCTACAATGAGCAGTTCTTC. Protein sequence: CASSISSGGYNEQFF.

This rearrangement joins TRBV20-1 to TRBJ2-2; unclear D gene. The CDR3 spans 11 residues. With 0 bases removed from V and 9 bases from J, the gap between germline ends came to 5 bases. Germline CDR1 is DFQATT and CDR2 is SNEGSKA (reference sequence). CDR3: CSARERWELFF. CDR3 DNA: TGCAGTGCTAGAGAACGGTGGGAGCTGTTTTTT.

The CDR3 region is CASSPTGQWLEQYF. The CDR3 nucleotides are TGCGCCAGCAGCCCTACGGGACAGTGGCTCGAGCAGTACTTC. The chain joins TRBV4-1 to TRBJ2-7; TRBD1 matches at 7 bases. Trimming cost V 4 bases and J 6 bases; bases outside gene matches: 9. The CDR3 length is 14 residues. Looked up from germline, CDR1 is MGHRA and CDR2 is YSYEKL.

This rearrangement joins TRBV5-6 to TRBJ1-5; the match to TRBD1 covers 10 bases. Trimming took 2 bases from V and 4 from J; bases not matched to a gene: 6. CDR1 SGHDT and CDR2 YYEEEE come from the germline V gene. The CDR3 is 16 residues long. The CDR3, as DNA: TGTGCCAGCAGCTTTTGGGGACAGGGGACGAATCAGCCCCAGCATTTT. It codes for CASSFWGQGTNQPQHF.

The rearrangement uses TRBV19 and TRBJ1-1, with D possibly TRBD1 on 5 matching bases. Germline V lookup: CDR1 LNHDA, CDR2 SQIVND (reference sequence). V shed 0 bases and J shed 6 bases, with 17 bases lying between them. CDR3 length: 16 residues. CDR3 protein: CASSIDLKGSGAEAFF. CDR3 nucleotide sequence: TGTGCCAGTAGTATAGATCTGAAAGGTTCGGGGGCTGAAGCTTTCTTT.

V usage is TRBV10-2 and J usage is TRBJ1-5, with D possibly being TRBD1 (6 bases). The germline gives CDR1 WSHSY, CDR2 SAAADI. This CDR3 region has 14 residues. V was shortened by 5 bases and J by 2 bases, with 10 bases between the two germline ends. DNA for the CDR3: TGCGCCAGCAGTCCCAACAGGGGCAATCAGCCCCAGCATTTT. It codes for CASSPNRGNQPQHF.

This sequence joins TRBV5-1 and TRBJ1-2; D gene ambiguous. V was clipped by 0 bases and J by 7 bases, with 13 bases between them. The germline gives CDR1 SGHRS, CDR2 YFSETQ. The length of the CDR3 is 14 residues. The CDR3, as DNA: TGCGCCAGCAGCTTGGATGTCCAGTCTGGTGGCTACACCTTC. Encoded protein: CASSLDVQSGGYTF.

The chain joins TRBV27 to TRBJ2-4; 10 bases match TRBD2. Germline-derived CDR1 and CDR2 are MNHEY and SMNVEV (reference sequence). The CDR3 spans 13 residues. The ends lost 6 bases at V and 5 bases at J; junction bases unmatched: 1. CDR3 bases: TGTGCCAGCAGCGGACTAGCGGAAAACATTCAGTACTTC. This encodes CASSGLAENIQYF.

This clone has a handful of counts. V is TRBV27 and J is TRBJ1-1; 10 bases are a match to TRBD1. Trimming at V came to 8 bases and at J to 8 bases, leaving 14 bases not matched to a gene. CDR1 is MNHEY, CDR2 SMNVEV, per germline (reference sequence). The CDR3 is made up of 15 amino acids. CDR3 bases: TGTGCCAGCTTATTATCCCGGGACAGGGGCGGCGAAGCTTTCTTT. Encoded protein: CASLLSRDRGGEAFF.

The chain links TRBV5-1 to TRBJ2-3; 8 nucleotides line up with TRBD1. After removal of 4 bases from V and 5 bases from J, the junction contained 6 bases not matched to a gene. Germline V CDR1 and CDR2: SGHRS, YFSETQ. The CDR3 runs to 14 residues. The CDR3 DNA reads TGCGCCAGCAGCCTCGGACAGGGAGGAGATACGCAGTATTTT. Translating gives CASSLGQGGDTQYF. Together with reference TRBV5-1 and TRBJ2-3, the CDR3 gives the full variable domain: KAGVTQTPRYLIKTRGQQVTLSCSPISGHRSVSWYQQTPGQGLQFLFEYFSETQRNKGNFPGRFSGRQFSNSRSEMNVSTLELGDSALYLCASSLGQGGDTQYFGPGTRLTVL.

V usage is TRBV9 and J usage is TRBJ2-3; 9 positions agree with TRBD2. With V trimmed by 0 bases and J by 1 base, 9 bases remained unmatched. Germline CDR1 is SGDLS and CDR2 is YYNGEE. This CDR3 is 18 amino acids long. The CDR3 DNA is TGTGCCAGCAGCGTAGCCTCTAGGCGCGGGAGGGGCACAGATACGCAGTATTTT. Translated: CASSVASRRGRGTDTQYF.

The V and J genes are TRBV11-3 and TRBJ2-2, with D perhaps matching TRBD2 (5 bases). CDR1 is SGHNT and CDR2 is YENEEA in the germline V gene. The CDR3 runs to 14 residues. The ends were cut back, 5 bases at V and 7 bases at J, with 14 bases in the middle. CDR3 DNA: TGTGCCAGCAGCGGCGGACTTGAGAACGGGGAGCTGTTTTTT. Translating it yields CASSGGLENGELFF.

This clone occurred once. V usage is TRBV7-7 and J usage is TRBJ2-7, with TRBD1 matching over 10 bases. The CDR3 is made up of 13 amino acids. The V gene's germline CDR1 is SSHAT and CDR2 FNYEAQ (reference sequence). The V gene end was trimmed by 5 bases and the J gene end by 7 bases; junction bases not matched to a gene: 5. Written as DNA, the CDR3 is TGTGCCAGCAGCCTGGGGACAGGGGAAGAGCAGTACTTC. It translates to CASSLGTGEEQYF. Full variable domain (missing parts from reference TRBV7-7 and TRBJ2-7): GAGVSQSPRYKVTKRGQDVTLRCDPISSHATLYWYQQALGQGPEFLTYFNYEAQPDKSGLPSDRFSAERPEGSISTLTIQRTEQRDSAMYRCASSLGTGEEQYFGPGTRLTVT.

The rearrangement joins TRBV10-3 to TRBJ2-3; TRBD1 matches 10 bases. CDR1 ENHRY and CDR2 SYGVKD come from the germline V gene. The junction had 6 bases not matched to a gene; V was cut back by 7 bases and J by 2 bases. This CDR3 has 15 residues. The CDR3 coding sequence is TGTGCCATCATGCCGGGACAGGGGAACACAGATACGCAGTATTTT. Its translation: CAIMPGQGNTDTQYF.

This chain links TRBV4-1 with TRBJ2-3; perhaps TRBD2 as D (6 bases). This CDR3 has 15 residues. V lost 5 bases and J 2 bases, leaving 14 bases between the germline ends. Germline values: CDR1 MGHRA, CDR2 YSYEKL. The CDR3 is CASSYGRGATDTQYF. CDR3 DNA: TGCGCCAGCAGCTACGGGCGCGGGGCCACAGATACGCAGTATTTT.

The CDR3 coding sequence is TGTGCCAGCAGCTTAGCGGGAGGAGAGAGGGCGCAGTTCTTC. This translates into CASSLAGGERAQFF. The J gene is TRBJ2-1, the V gene TRBV7-2; D perhaps matches TRBD2 (6 bases). V lost 0 bases, J lost 12 bases, and 15 bases lay in between. The germline V gene has CDR1 SGHTA and CDR2 FQGNSA. CDR3 length: 14 amino acids. Combining the CDR3 with reference TRBV7-2 and TRBJ2-1 gives the whole variable domain GAGVSQSPSNKVTEKGKDVELRCDPISGHTALYWYRQSLGQGLEFLIYFQGNSAPDKSGLPSDRFSAERTGGSVSTLTIQRTQQEDSAVYLCASSLAGGERAQFFGPGTRLTVL.

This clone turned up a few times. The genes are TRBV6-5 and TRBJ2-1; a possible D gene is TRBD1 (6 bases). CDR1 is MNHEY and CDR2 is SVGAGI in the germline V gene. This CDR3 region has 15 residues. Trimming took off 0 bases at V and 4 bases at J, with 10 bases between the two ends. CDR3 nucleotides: TGTGCCAGCAGTTACTCGGGGACACCATACAATGAGCAGTTCTTC. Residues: CASSYSGTPYNEQFF.

The CDR3, as DNA: TGTGCCAGTAAGAACAGGGGTCCCAGCACAGATACGCAGTATTTT. Translation gives CASKNRGPSTDTQYF. The rearrangement joins TRBV19 to TRBJ2-3; 7 positions agree with TRBD1. The CDR3 length is 15 residues. Germline V gene data show CDR1 as LNHDA and CDR2 as SQIVND (reference sequence). The junction had 7 bases not matched to a gene; V was cut back by 7 bases and J by 0 bases.

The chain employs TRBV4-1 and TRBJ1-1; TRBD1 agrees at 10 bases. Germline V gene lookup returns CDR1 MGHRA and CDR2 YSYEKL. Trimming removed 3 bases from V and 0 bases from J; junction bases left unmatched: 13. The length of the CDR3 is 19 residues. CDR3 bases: TGCGCCAGCAGCCAGGGGACAGGGGACAGGCCAAGGATGAACACTGAAGCTTTCTTT. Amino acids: CASSQGTGDRPRMNTEAFF.

CDR3 in DNA: TGTGCCAGCAGTGACCCGGGACAGGGGGCAGGCGATGAGCAGTTCTTC. Translated, it gives CASSDPGQGAGDEQFF. The chain recombines TRBV6-1 with TRBJ2-1; 12 positions match TRBD1. The V gene's germline CDR1 is MNHNS and CDR2 SASEGT. The CDR3 loop spans 16 amino acids. The trim removed 3 bases at V and 8 bases at J, leaving 8 bases unmatched.

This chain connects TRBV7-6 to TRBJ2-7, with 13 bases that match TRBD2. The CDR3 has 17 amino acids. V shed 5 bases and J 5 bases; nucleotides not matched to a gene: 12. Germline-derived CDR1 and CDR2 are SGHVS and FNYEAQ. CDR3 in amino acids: CASSPTSGRAFMHEQYF. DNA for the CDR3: TGTGCCAGCAGCCCCACTAGCGGGAGGGCCTTCATGCACGAGCAGTACTTC.

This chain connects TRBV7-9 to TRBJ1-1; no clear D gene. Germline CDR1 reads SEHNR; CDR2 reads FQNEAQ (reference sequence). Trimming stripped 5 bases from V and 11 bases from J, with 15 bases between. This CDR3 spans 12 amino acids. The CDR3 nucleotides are TGTGCCAGCAGCCTGCAAACAGAGAAGGCTTTCTTT. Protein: CASSLQTEKAFF.

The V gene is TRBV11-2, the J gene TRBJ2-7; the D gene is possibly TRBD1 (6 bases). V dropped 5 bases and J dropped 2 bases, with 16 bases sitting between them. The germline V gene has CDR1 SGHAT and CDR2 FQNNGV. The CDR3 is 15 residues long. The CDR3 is CASSPNLQGTYEQYF. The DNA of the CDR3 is TGTGCCAGCAGCCCCAACTTACAGGGAACCTACGAGCAGTACTTC.